What follows are 30 T cell receptor beta chains derived from one specimen sequenced in a study of identical twins. TCRdb processed the 5' RACE reads anew with MiXCR; each CDR3 protein has one entry. The sample has approximately 630,000 distinct CDR3 sequences; around 7.4% are singletons. These data were likewise used in another study, on yellow fever vaccine responses in identical twins.

Sequenced sample: PBMCs. The receptors here all came from a woman in her late teens or twenties in good health.

The genes are TRBV20-1 and TRBJ1-4; D remains ambiguous. V was clipped by 3 bases and J by 8 bases, with 7 bases between them. CDR3 size: 11 residues. Germline V lookup: CDR1 DFQATT, CDR2 SNEGSKA (reference sequence). In DNA form, the CDR3 reads TGCAGTGCTAGTCCGGGGGAAAAACTGTTTTTT. Translation gives CSASPGEKLFF.

This clonotype has just a few counts. V gene TRBV15 combines with J gene TRBJ2-1; 11 bases align to TRBD1. The V and J ends lost 1 base and 7 bases, in that order; junction bases with no gene match: 12. Germline V gives CDR1 LNHNV, CDR2 YYDKDF (reference sequence). There are 18 residues in the CDR3. Here the CDR3 reads CATSRAKPGTGGMNEQFF. The DNA for the CDR3 is TGTGCCACCAGCAGAGCTAAACCCGGGACAGGGGGGATGAATGAGCAGTTCTTC. Supplemented by reference TRBV15 and TRBJ2-1, the full variable domain reads DAMVIQNPRYQVTQFGKPVTLSCSQTLNHNVMYWYQQKSSQAPKLLFHYYDKDFNNEADTPDNFQSRRPNTSFCFLDIRSPGLGDTAMYLCATSRAKPGTGGMNEQFFGPGTRLTVL.

This clonotype was found a few times. This rearrangement joins TRBV3-1 to TRBJ2-1; the match to TRBD2 covers 9 bases. Germline CDR1 is LGHDT and CDR2 is YNNKEL (reference sequence). Unmatched junction bases numbered 15, after V lost 3 bases and J lost 9 bases. The CDR3 sequence is 17 residues long. CDR3 sequence reads: CASSHLKAGGPPGEQFF. In DNA, the CDR3 is TGTGCCAGCAGCCATCTTAAGGCGGGAGGGCCTCCCGGTGAGCAGTTCTTC.

This chain links TRBV2 with TRBJ2-5; 9 bases map to TRBD2. J was trimmed by 4 bases and V by 9 bases; bases with no gene match: 12. Germline loops: CDR1 SNHLY, CDR2 FYNNEI. There are 15 residues in the CDR3. CDR3 in amino acids: CASTPEVSGGETQYF. Here the CDR3 DNA reads TGTGCCAGTACTCCGGAGGTTAGCGGGGGAGAGACCCAGTACTTC.

The CDR3 DNA reads TGCAGGACAGGGGTTCGCACAGATACGCAGTATTTT. Protein product: CRTGVRTDTQYF. The genes are TRBV20-1 and TRBJ2-3, with 8 bases that match TRBD1. The CDR3 length is 12 residues. Germline V lookup: CDR1 DFQATT, CDR2 SNEGSKA (reference sequence).

The chain recombines TRBV10-2 with TRBJ1-5; D is unresolved. The V gene's germline CDR1 is WSHSY and CDR2 SAAADI. The length of the CDR3 is 12 residues. V was clipped by 4 bases and J by 6 bases, with 7 bases between them. The CDR3 sequence: CASSGQSQPQHF. For the CDR3, the DNA is TGCGCCAGCAGTGGACAAAGTCAGCCCCAGCATTTT.

This clonotype was observed a handful of times. The V call is TRBV20-1, the J call TRBJ2-1, with TRBD2 identical over 9 bases. The V gene end was trimmed by 3 bases and the J gene end by 6 bases; junction bases not matched to a gene: 15. The CDR3 loop spans 17 amino acids. Germline V CDR1 and CDR2: DFQATT, SNEGSKA (reference sequence). Written as DNA, the CDR3 is TGCAGTGCTAGCTCTCTTTTTGCGGGAGGGCCGGTCAATGAGCAGTTCTTC. It is translated as CSASSLFAGGPVNEQFF.

This clonotype was found a few times. The rearrangement uses TRBV5-1 and TRBJ2-5, with TRBD1 identical over 8 bases. The CDR3 extends over 14 amino acids. Germline V CDR1 and CDR2: SGHRS, YFSETQ. V lost 3 bases and J lost 2; bases outside the gene matches: 3. The CDR3 nucleotides are TGCGCCAGCAGCTACCAGGGGGCTCAAGAGACCCAGTACTTC. Translated, it gives CASSYQGAQETQYF.

This clonotype was detected many times. The chain joins TRBV2 to TRBJ2-1, with a tentative D call TRBD2 (5 bases). The CDR3 has 14 amino acids. Trimming took 5 bases from V and 4 from J, leaving 12 bases between them. The germline gives CDR1 SNHLY, CDR2 FYNNEI. The CDR3, as DNA: TGTGCCAGCAGTCTGAAACGGGGATACAATGAGCAGTTCTTC. Translation: CASSLKRGYNEQFF.

This clonotype showed up many times. The rearrangement links TRBV12-3 or TRBV12-4 to TRBJ2-4; 8 bases match TRBD2. Trimming took 5 bases from V and 5 from J; bases not matched to a gene: 5. The CDR3 extends over 14 amino acids. DNA for the CDR3: TGTGCCAGCAGTCCCCGGGGGGGTCAAAACATTCAGTACTTC. The encoded protein is CASSPRGGQNIQYF.

This clonotype was seen only a few times. The chain recombines TRBV5-1 with TRBJ2-6; D is ambiguous. The CDR3 loop spans 13 amino acids. Germline-derived CDR1 and CDR2 are SGHRS and YFSETQ. The V end lost 0 bases, the J end lost 4 bases, and 2 bases lay between the germline ends. For the CDR3, the DNA is TGCGCCAGCAGCTTGGAGGGGGCCAACGTCCTGACTTTC. It encodes CASSLEGANVLTF.

The table lists this clonotype with a count of one. The CDR3 sequence: CASTRKRQGAYNEQFF. The CDR3 coding sequence is TGTGCCAGCACCCGGAAGAGGCAGGGGGCCTACAATGAGCAGTTCTTC. The rearrangement uses TRBV6-1 and TRBJ2-1, with 7 bases matching TRBD1. V trimming: 7 bases; J trimming: 2 bases; junction bases outside the gene matches: 11. The CDR3 runs to 16 residues. The V gene's germline CDR1 is MNHNS and CDR2 SASEGT.

The rearrangement joins TRBV15 to TRBJ2-7, with D possibly matching TRBD1 (6 bases). Trimming left V 0 bases short and J 6 bases short, with 21 bases between. From germline, CDR1 is LNHNV and CDR2 YYDKDF (reference sequence). This CDR3 is built from 17 residues. CDR3 sequence reads: CATSRDFVETGLGEQYF. CDR3 nucleotide sequence: TGTGCCACCAGCAGAGATTTCGTAGAGACAGGTTTGGGCGAGCAGTACTTC.

V and J are TRBV6-2 or TRBV6-3 and TRBJ2-2, with a weak D call TRBD1 (5 bases). The CDR3 runs to 12 residues. Germline values: CDR1 MNHEY, CDR2 SVGEGT. The V end was cut by 5 bases, the J end by 8 bases, with 9 bases between. CDR3 loop: CASSNRIGELFF. CDR3 DNA sequence: TGTGCCAGCAGTAACAGGATAGGGGAGCTGTTTTTT.

The V and J genes are TRBV5-1 and TRBJ2-2; TRBD1 agrees at 11 bases. Germline CDR1 reads SGHRS; CDR2 reads YFSETQ. The CDR3 covers 17 residues. The V gene end was trimmed by 3 bases and the J gene end by 7 bases; junction bases not matched to a gene: 11. This chain's CDR3 is CASSWRGQGAADGELFF. Written as DNA, the CDR3 is TGCGCCAGCAGCTGGAGAGGACAGGGGGCCGCCGACGGGGAGCTGTTTTTT. Full variable domain (outside the CDR3, taken from reference TRBV5-1 and TRBJ2-2): KAGVTQTPRYLIKTRGQQVTLSCSPISGHRSVSWYQQTPGQGLQFLFEYFSETQRNKGNFPGRFSGRQFSNSRSEMNVSTLELGDSALYLCASSWRGQGAADGELFFGEGSRLTVL.

This sequence joins TRBV5-1 and TRBJ1-2, with a weak D call TRBD1 (6 bases). V lost 1 base and J 0 bases, leaving 10 bases between the germline ends. The length of the CDR3 is 15 residues. Germline V CDR1 and CDR2: SGHRS, YFSETQ. The CDR3: CASSLTTGANYGYTF. CDR3 nucleotides: TGCGCCAGCAGCTTGACGACAGGAGCTAACTATGGCTACACCTTC. The full variable domain, with the rest looked up from reference TRBV5-1 and TRBJ1-2, is KAGVTQTPRYLIKTRGQQVTLSCSPISGHRSVSWYQQTPGQGLQFLFEYFSETQRNKGNFPGRFSGRQFSNSRSEMNVSTLELGDSALYLCASSLTTGANYGYTFGSGTRLTVV.

This chain joins TRBV19 and TRBJ2-2, with a weak D call TRBD2 (5 bases). Looked up from germline, CDR1 is LNHDA and CDR2 is SQIVND (reference sequence). V lost 3 bases and J lost 5, with 10 bases in between. This CDR3 comprises 14 residues. The CDR3: CASSIAGLTGELFF. CDR3 DNA sequence: TGTGCCAGTAGTATTGCGGGTCTAACCGGGGAGCTGTTTTTT.

This clonotype was found many times. The chain employs TRBV12-3 or TRBV12-4 and TRBJ1-2; D not certain. CDR3 length equals 12 residues. The V and J ends lost 6 bases and 7 bases respectively, with 12 bases between them. The CDR3 coding sequence is TGTGCCAGCAGCGGCAGAATGGGTGGCTACACCTTC. Translated: CASSGRMGGYTF.

There are many counts of this clonotype. The chain joins TRBV25-1 to TRBJ1-6; possible D gene TRBD1, 5 bases. V lost 2 bases and J lost 7, with 9 bases in between. The CDR3 runs to 14 residues. The germline V gene encodes CDR1 MGHDK and CDR2 SYGVNS. CDR3 in amino acids: CASSERQTNSPLHF. CDR3 nucleotides: TGTGCCAGCAGTGAAAGACAGACCAATTCACCCCTCCACTTT.

J is TRBJ2-4 and V is TRBV7-8; D unclear. This CDR3 is built from 17 residues. Germline CDR1 is SGHVS and CDR2 is FQNEAQ. Trimming took off 2 bases at V and 0 bases at J, with 14 bases between the two ends. The CDR3 spells CASSLIPSVLAKNIQYF. Written as DNA, the CDR3 is TGTGCCAGCAGCTTAATCCCCTCGGTATTAGCCAAAAACATTCAGTACTTC.

J is TRBJ2-2 and V is TRBV27, with TRBD2 identical over 7 bases. Germline V gene sequence: CDR1 MNHEY, CDR2 SMNVEV (reference sequence). The CDR3 is made up of 15 amino acids. The V gene end was trimmed by 3 bases and the J gene end by 8 bases; junction bases not matched to a gene: 9. DNA of the CDR3: TGTGCCAGCAGTTTTTCCCTGGGGAGGGTTGGGGAGCTGTTTTTT. As protein: CASSFSLGRVGELFF.

This clonotype was seen a handful of times. The chain couples TRBV11-2 to TRBJ2-7, with 12 bases that match TRBD1. The V gene end was trimmed by 4 bases and the J gene end by 6 bases; junction bases not matched to a gene: 7. CDR3 size: 15 residues. The germline V gene encodes CDR1 SGHAT and CDR2 FQNNGV. The CDR3 spells CASSSLRDRGPEQYV. CDR3 DNA sequence: TGTGCCAGCAGCTCCCTCCGGGACAGGGGGCCCGAGCAGTACGTC.

This clonotype was observed many times. The chain links TRBV14 to TRBJ2-1, with 9 bases that match TRBD1. This CDR3 contains 20 residues. The ends lost 5 bases at V and 0 bases at J; junction bases unmatched: 17. Germline CDR1 and CDR2: SGHDN and FVKESK. As DNA, the CDR3 is TGTGCCAGCAGCTCCACAATGGGGACAGGGTACGTCGTCTCCTACAATGAGCAGTTCTTC. As protein: CASSSTMGTGYVVSYNEQFF. Using reference TRBV14 and TRBJ2-1 for the parts outside the CDR3, the full variable domain is EAGVTQFPSHSVIEKGQTVTLRCDPISGHDNLYWYRRVMGKEIKFLLHFVKESKQDESGMPNNRFLAERTGGTYSTLKVQPAELEDSGVYFCASSSTMGTGYVVSYNEQFFGPGTRLTVL.

The chain couples TRBV12-3 or TRBV12-4 to TRBJ2-2, with 11 bases lining up with TRBD2. V dropped 10 bases and J dropped 5; count of bases not matched to a gene: 15. The CDR3 has 17 residues. Here the CDR3 reads CATGGRLAGGFTGELFF. CDR3 in DNA: TGTGCCACCGGGGGGCGGCTAGCGGGAGGATTTACCGGGGAGCTGTTTTTT.

Only a few counts were recorded for this clonotype. The V call is TRBV5-1, the J call TRBJ2-1; D is undetermined. The V gene's germline CDR1 is SGHRS and CDR2 YFSETQ. V shed 4 bases and J shed 4 bases, with 12 bases lying between them. The CDR3 is made up of 14 amino acids. For the CDR3, the DNA is TGCGCCAGCAGCATACAGACGGCATACAATGAGCAGTTCTTC. This codes for CASSIQTAYNEQFF.

This clonotype was counted ten times or more. V gene TRBV12-3 or TRBV12-4 combines with J gene TRBJ2-7, with no clear D. V was cut by 6 bases and J by 2 bases, with 11 bases left in between. CDR3 length equals 13 residues. Written as DNA, the CDR3 is TGTGCCAGCAGCCGTGACACAACCTACGAGCAGTACTTC. Protein sequence: CASSRDTTYEQYF.

This clonotype has at least ten counts. The rearrangement joins TRBV7-8 to TRBJ2-5, with D hard to call. Deletions cut 5 bases from V and 0 bases from J, with 10 bases between. CDR1 SGHVS and CDR2 FQNEAQ come from the germline V gene. The CDR3 has 14 residues. Here the CDR3 DNA reads TGTGCCAGCAGCACCAGATTGTACCAAGAGACCCAGTACTTC. Amino acid sequence: CASSTRLYQETQYF.

The chain is built from TRBV5-1 and TRBJ1-6; D unclear. Germline values: CDR1 SGHRS, CDR2 YFSETQ. Trimming removed 7 bases at V and 3 bases at J, with 8 bases between. The CDR3 runs to 13 residues. CDR3 in amino acids: CASSVDYNSPLHF. CDR3 in DNA: TGCGCCAGCTCGGTGGACTATAATTCACCCCTCCACTTT.

This clonotype was observed a handful of times. The rearrangement joins TRBV7-6 to TRBJ1-2; tentative D call: TRBD1 (5 bases). Germline loops: CDR1 SGHVS, CDR2 FNYEAQ. V was cut by 0 bases and J by 5 bases, with 13 bases left in between. The CDR3 spans 15 residues. The CDR3 nucleotides read TGTGCCAGCAGCTTAGCTGAAGGGGCAAATTATGGCTACACCTTC. Encoded protein: CASSLAEGANYGYTF. Looking up the rest from reference TRBV7-6 and TRBJ1-2 gives the full variable domain: GAGVSQSPRYKVTKRGQDVALRCDPISGHVSLYWYRQALGQGPEFLTYFNYEAQQDKSGLPNDRFSAERPEGSISTLTIQRTEQRDSAMYRCASSLAEGANYGYTFGSGTRLTVV.

This clonotype was observed a handful of times. V is TRBV4-2 and J is TRBJ2-2; possibly TRBD2 for D (5 bases). Looked up from germline, CDR1 is LGHNA and CDR2 is YNFKEQ. V was shortened by 0 bases and J by 0 bases, with 11 bases between the two germline ends. This CDR3 has 17 residues. CDR3 nucleotides: TGTGCCAGCAGCCAAGAAGGCGGACTGGCGAACACCGGGGAGCTGTTTTTT. Translating it yields CASSQEGGLANTGELFF.